This T cell receptor (beta chain) was captured by sequencing in a study of T-cell reconstitution after alpha-beta-depleted transplantation in children. Points from the study as a whole: It was reported that alpha-beta T cells came from several hundred expanded graft clones (about two months after transplant). T cells produced anew were the main source of T-cell counts and diversity one year after transplant. High day-60 TCRbeta diversity in some patients came from surviving recipient T cells and thymic progenitors.

The CDR3 covers 13 residues. Germline V CDR1 and CDR2: SGHTA, FQGTGA. V lost 2 bases to trimming and J lost 6 bases, with 8 bases between them. This clonotype was counted many times. Its specificity is unknown. A TCRbeta library incorporating unique molecular identifiers was prepared. TCRdb used MiXCR to reprocess the PCR reads, holding one entry per CDR3 protein. The sample consists of about 590,000 distinct CDR3 sequences, roughly 13% of them appearing once. The source of this sequence is a male patient younger than 18 who had a stem cell transplant for acute myeloid leukemia, so the T cells may come from the graft donor. This rearrangement joins TRBV7-3 to TRBJ2-1; D gene ambiguous. This specimen consisted of PBMCs, mostly from graft donor cells, obtained 360 days after TCRalphabeta/CD19-depleted stem cell transplant. The CDR3 loop reads CASSLGRINEQFF. The CDR3 nucleotides are TGTGCCAGCAGCTTAGGACGGATCAATGAGCAGTTCTTC. Full variable domain (missing parts from reference TRBV7-3 and TRBJ2-1): GAGVSQTPSNKVTEKGKYVELRCDPISGHTALYWYRQSLGQGPEFLIYFQGTGAADDSGLPNDRFFAVRPEGSVSTLKIQRTERGDSAVYLCASSLGRINEQFFGPGTRLTVL.